This T cell receptor beta chain was obtained from a study of T cell clones after liver transplantation. Background on the study: Liver transplant recipients had immunosuppression withdrawal attempted within 2 years. TCRbeta sequencing after a pre-transplant mixed lymphocyte reaction identified graft-donor-reactive clones, later tracked in post-transplant blood.

Sequencing used immunoSEQ multiplex PCR; TCRdb keeps in-frame clones, though not all of them. The sample carries about 68,000 clones, 80% to 95% recorded once. The CDR3 runs to 14 residues. Germline CDR1 and CDR2: SNHLY and FYNNEI. Trimming cost V 7 bases and J 8 bases, with 20 bases left between them. Unstimulated PBMCs were sorted into CD3+CD4+ and CD3+CD8+ populations. The J gene is TRBJ1-1, the V gene TRBV2; no clear D. This material consisted of CD4+ T cells from blood, taken around 25 months after liver transplant. This TCR came from a human patient who received a liver transplant. Certain T cells may be donor cells from the graft. The CDR3 sequence: CASTQERQPNEAFF. CDR3 in DNA: TGTGCCAGCACTCAGGAGAGACAACCTAACGAAGCTTTCTTT.